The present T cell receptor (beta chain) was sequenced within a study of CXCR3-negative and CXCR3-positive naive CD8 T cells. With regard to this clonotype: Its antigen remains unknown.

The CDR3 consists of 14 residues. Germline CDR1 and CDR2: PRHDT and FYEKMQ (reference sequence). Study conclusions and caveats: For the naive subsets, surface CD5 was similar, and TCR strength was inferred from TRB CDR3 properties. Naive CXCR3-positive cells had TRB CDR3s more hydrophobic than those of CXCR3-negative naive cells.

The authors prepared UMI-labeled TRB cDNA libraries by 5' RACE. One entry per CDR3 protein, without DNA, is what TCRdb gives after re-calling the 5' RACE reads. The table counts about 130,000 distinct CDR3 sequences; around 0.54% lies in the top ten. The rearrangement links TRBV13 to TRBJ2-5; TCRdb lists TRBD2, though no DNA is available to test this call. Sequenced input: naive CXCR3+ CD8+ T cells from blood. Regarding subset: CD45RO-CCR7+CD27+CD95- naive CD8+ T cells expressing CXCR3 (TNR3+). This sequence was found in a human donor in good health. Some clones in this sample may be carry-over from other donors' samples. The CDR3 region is CASSSPGPQETQYF. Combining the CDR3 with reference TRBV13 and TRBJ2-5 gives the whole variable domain AAGVIQSPRHLIKEKRETATLKCYPIPRHDTVYWYQQGPGQDPQFLISFYEKMQSDKGSIPDRFSAQQFSDYHSELNMSSLELGDSALYFCASSSPGPQETQYFGPGTRLLVL.